These 26 T cell receptor beta chains originate from one sample sequenced in a study of shared clonotypes between healthy human individuals. Naive CD8 cells were CD45RO-negative, positively selected for CCR7, excluding terminally differentiated effector memory CD45RA+ cells. Measured with immunoSEQ multiplex PCR; TCRdb has only the in-frame clones, and not every one. The table shows around 2.1 million clones, with just over 90% occurring only once. Sequences were obtained from naive CD8+ T cells from PBMCs. Receptor source: a man aged 18 to 35 in good health. Some clones in this sample may be carry-over from other donors' samples.

The chain uses TRBV11-1 and TRBJ2-3; 7 nucleotides agree with TRBD1. The CDR3 has 15 amino acids. The V gene end was trimmed by 2 bases and the J gene end by 4 bases; junction bases not matched to a gene: 6. Germline assignment: CDR1 SGHAT and CDR2 FQDESV (reference sequence). The CDR3 DNA reads as TGTGCCAGCAGCTTATTACAGGGGACAGCAGATACGCAGTATTTT. Its protein is CASSLLQGTADTQYF.

CDR3 amino acids: CASNPAKREMDEQFF. The DNA for the CDR3 is TGTGCCAGCAACCCCGCCAAGCGGGAGATGGATGAGCAGTTCTTC. The chain carries TRBV6-1 and TRBJ2-1; 8 bases map to TRBD2. CDR1 is MNHNS and CDR2 is SASEGT in the germline V gene. J lost 8 bases, V lost 7 bases, and 13 bases had no gene match. The CDR3 is 15 amino acids.

This chain joins TRBV9 and TRBJ2-1, with 12 bases that match TRBD1. Germline values: CDR1 SGDLS, CDR2 YYNGEE. CDR3 size: 16 residues. Trimming removed 4 bases from V and 10 bases from J; junction bases left unmatched: 12. CDR3 sequence: CASSLPGTGGFNEQFF. For the CDR3, the DNA is TGTGCCAGCAGCCTTCCCGGGACAGGGGGCTTTAACGAGCAGTTCTTC. Based on the CDR3 plus reference TRBV9 and TRBJ2-1, the full variable domain is DSGVTQTPKHLITATGQRVTLRCSPRSGDLSVYWYQQSLDQGLQFLIQYYNGEERAKGNILERFSAQQFPDLHSELNLSSLELGDSALYFCASSLPGTGGFNEQFFGPGTRLTVL.

This clone showed up just once. The chain employs TRBV4-1 and TRBJ1-2; weak D call: TRBD1 (6 bases). The CDR3 extends over 15 amino acids. The germline V and J ends were trimmed by 3 bases and 1 base, with 12 bases remaining between them. Germline lookup yields CDR1 MGHRA and CDR2 YSYEKL. The CDR3 loop reads CASSQGQIYNYGYTF. CDR3 nucleotide sequence: TGCGCCAGCAGCCAGGGACAAATATATAACTATGGCTACACCTTC.

The chain carries TRBV7-2 and TRBJ2-7; 8 bases line up with TRBD1. J gave up 4 bases and V 4 bases, and 9 bases lay outside the gene matches. In germline, CDR1 is SGHTA, CDR2 FQGNSA. The CDR3 spans 15 residues. Written as DNA, the CDR3 is TGTGCCAGCAGCTCCAGTCCGGGACAGGTATACGAGCAGTACTTC. It specifies CASSSSPGQVYEQYF.

The J gene is TRBJ1-4, the V gene TRBV6-1, with D perhaps TRBD1 (5 bases). From germline, CDR1 is MNHNS and CDR2 SASEGT. The CDR3 sequence is 17 residues long. The V end lost 2 bases, the J end lost 3 bases, and 16 bases lay between the germline ends. The CDR3 coding sequence is TGTGCCAGCAGTGAATTGAAGTCGGGGCCGGCTAATGAAAAACTGTTTTTT. Translated, it gives CASSELKSGPANEKLFF.

The chain carries TRBV29-1 and TRBJ2-3; D call uncertain. Trimming took off 4 bases at V and 6 bases at J, with 11 bases between the two ends. Germline assignment: CDR1 SQVTM and CDR2 ANQGSEA. The CDR3 spans 12 residues. The CDR3 nucleotides are TGCAGCGTTGGCAGTCCCCCTGATACGCAGTATTTT. Translation: CSVGSPPDTQYF.

This clone was seen just once. The rearrangement joins TRBV7-2 to TRBJ1-3; D unclear. Germline CDR1 reads SGHTA; CDR2 reads FQGNSA. This CDR3 comprises 15 residues. V gave up 1 base and J gave up 0 bases, with 7 bases separating them. The CDR3 protein is CASSLVGGSGNTIYF. The CDR3 region has the DNA TGTGCCAGCAGCTTAGTGGGCGGCTCTGGAAACACCATATATTTT.

V usage is TRBV10-3 and J usage is TRBJ2-2, with D tentatively TRBD1 (5 bases). V was trimmed by 6 bases and J by 6 bases, leaving 23 bases between them. The CDR3 covers 17 residues. CDR1 and CDR2 from the germline V gene are ENHRY and SYGVKD. This CDR3 is CAIRQAIGPLDAGELFF. The CDR3 region has the DNA TGTGCCATCAGACAGGCCATTGGGCCTCTCGATGCCGGGGAGCTGTTTTTT.

J is TRBJ2-7 and V is TRBV7-2; the D gene is possibly TRBD2 (6 bases). V shed 1 base and J shed 2 bases, with 12 bases lying between them. Per the germline V gene, CDR1 is SGHTA and CDR2 is FQGNSA. The CDR3 spans 15 residues. CDR3: CASSLEGGFPYEQYF. The CDR3 region has the DNA TGTGCCAGCAGCTTAGAGGGAGGATTCCCCTACGAGCAGTACTTC.

The chain joins TRBV6-1 to TRBJ2-1, with D perhaps TRBD1 (6 bases). Trimming removed 6 bases from V and 7 bases from J, with 10 bases in between. Germline V lookup: CDR1 MNHNS, CDR2 SASEGT. The CDR3 spans 12 residues. Written as DNA, the CDR3 is TGTGCCAGCAGGAATAGGGGGAATGAGCAGTTCTTC. Translation gives CASRNRGNEQFF.

The CDR3 loop is CAWSVGAGHSPLHF. The DNA for the CDR3 is TGTGCCTGGAGTGTAGGGGCCGGGCATTCACCCCTCCACTTT. This rearrangement joins TRBV30 to TRBJ1-6, with D tentatively TRBD1 (5 bases). CDR1 and CDR2 from the germline V gene are GTSNPN and SVGIG (reference sequence). V lost 0 bases to trimming and J lost 8 bases, with 11 bases between them. The CDR3 extends over 14 amino acids.

V usage is TRBV7-8 and J usage is TRBJ2-7, with 7 positions matching TRBD2. Per germline, CDR1 SGHVS and CDR2 FQNEAQ. The CDR3 extends over 13 amino acids. The V gene end was trimmed by 4 bases and the J gene end by 9 bases; junction bases not matched to a gene: 9. CDR3 protein: CASSSSSGRGQYF. The CDR3 DNA follows: TGTGCCAGCAGCTCATCTTCGGGGAGGGGGCAGTACTTC.

The chain employs TRBV7-9 and TRBJ2-7; 10 bases are a match to TRBD2. With V trimmed by 2 bases and J by 9 bases, 10 bases remained unmatched. Germline V gives CDR1 SEHNR, CDR2 FQNEAQ (reference sequence). This CDR3 has 15 residues. As DNA, the CDR3 is TGTGCCAGCAGCTTAATAACTAGCGGGGTTCATTGGCAGTACTTC. As protein: CASSLITSGVHWQYF.

The chain carries TRBV19 and TRBJ2-1, with a possible D match to TRBD2 (5 bases). The CDR3 consists of 11 residues. Germline loops: CDR1 LNHDA, CDR2 SQIVND (reference sequence). Trimming shortened V by 8 bases and J by 10 bases, and 12 bases separated the two germline ends. In DNA form, the CDR3 reads TGTGCCAGTCGGTGGTCGGGAGAGCAGTTCTTC. It encodes CASRWSGEQFF.

This clone was seen only once. Distinct nucleotide sequences in the sample also encode this CDR3. The CDR3 DNA sequence: TGCGCCAGCAGCTTGGCGGGCAAAAACATTCAGTACTTC. This encodes CASSLAGKNIQYF. The rearrangement links TRBV5-1 to TRBJ2-4; D gene ambiguous. V lost 0 bases and J 3 bases, leaving 4 bases between the germline ends. The V gene's germline CDR1 is SGHRS and CDR2 YFSETQ. The CDR3 extends over 13 amino acids.

As concerns this clone: This sample also contains other DNA sequences that code for the same CDR3. The chain has TRBV11-3 and TRBJ1-3, with no clear D. Germline V gene lookup returns CDR1 SGHNT and CDR2 YENEEA. This CDR3 has 13 residues. V was trimmed by 1 base and J by 4 bases, leaving 5 bases between them. CDR3 nucleotide sequence: TGTGCCAGCAGCTTAGCCTCGGGAAACACCATATATTTT. The encoded protein is CASSLASGNTIYF.

This clone was detected only once. CDR3 sequence reads: CASSTGLAELLAKNIQYF. CDR3 DNA sequence: TGTGCCAGCAGCACCGGACTAGCGGAGCTACTAGCCAAAAACATTCAGTACTTC. This chain connects TRBV7-8 to TRBJ2-4, with 10 bases identical to TRBD2. The CDR3 runs to 18 residues. Germline V gene sequence: CDR1 SGHVS, CDR2 FQNEAQ. V shed 5 bases, J shed 0 bases, and the junction held 10 bases outside the gene matches.

The chain links TRBV7-9 to TRBJ2-7; 11 bases agree with TRBD2. Trimming cost V 8 bases and J 3 bases; bases outside gene matches: 12. The CDR3 extends over 16 amino acids. CDR1 is SEHNR and CDR2 is FQNEAQ in the germline V gene (reference sequence). DNA of the CDR3: TGTGCCAGCGGCCAGGGACCCGGACTAGCGGGCTACGAGCAGTACTTC. Translated: CASGQGPGLAGYEQYF. The whole variable domain, remainder taken from reference TRBV7-9 and TRBJ2-7, is DTGVSQNPRHKITKRGQNVTFRCDPISEHNRLYWYRQTLGQGPEFLTYFQNEAQLEKSRLLSDRFSAERPKGSFSTLEIQRTEQGDSAMYLCASGQGPGLAGYEQYFGPGTRLTVT.

This chain links TRBV10-3 with TRBJ2-3; 15 bases map to TRBD2. The CDR3 spans 16 residues. Germline CDR1 ENHRY, CDR2 SYGVKD. V gave up 5 bases and J gave up 5 bases; unmatched junction bases: 5. The CDR3 DNA reads as TGTGCCATCAGTCCGGGACTAGCGGGAGGAGGAGATACGCAGTATTTT. Protein sequence: CAISPGLAGGGDTQYF.

Comments on this clone: The same CDR3 also results from other DNA sequences found in this sample. The V call is TRBV28, the J call TRBJ1-1, with a tentative D call TRBD1 (6 bases). Germline V CDR1 and CDR2: MDHEN, SYDVKM. V lost 3 bases and J lost 4, with 9 bases in between. The CDR3 is 13 residues long. CDR3 in DNA: TGTGCCAGCAGTTTGCAGGGGAGCACTGAAGCTTTCTTT. This encodes CASSLQGSTEAFF.

V is TRBV25-1 and J is TRBJ2-2, with no clear D. The CDR3 runs to 10 residues. Trimming stripped 11 bases from V and 2 bases from J, with 3 bases between. Germline lookup yields CDR1 MGHDK and CDR2 SYGVNS. CDR3 in DNA: TGTGCCTACAACACCGGGGAGCTGTTTTTT. Translated, it gives CAYNTGELFF.

Details on this clone: This specimen includes other DNA sequences encoding the same CDR3. J is TRBJ2-7 and V is TRBV14; D gene uncertain. This CDR3 spans 13 amino acids. Germline values: CDR1 SGHDN, CDR2 FVKESK. V shed 2 bases and J shed 3 bases, with 8 bases lying between them. CDR3 bases: TGTGCCAGCAGCCAAAGGGCATTCTACGAGCAGTACTTC. This gives the protein CASSQRAFYEQYF.

V usage is TRBV7-9 and J usage is TRBJ2-1; 9 bases fit TRBD2. V dropped 10 bases and J dropped 8; count of bases not matched to a gene: 12. CDR3 length equals 14 residues. Germline CDR1 SEHNR, CDR2 FQNEAQ (reference sequence). The DNA of the CDR3 is TGTGCCACCGACAGCGGGAGGATTGGAGATGAGCAGTTCTTC. The encoded protein is CATDSGRIGDEQFF.

The genes are TRBV7-6 and TRBJ2-1; 9 nucleotides line up with TRBD1. The CDR3 spans 13 residues. The V and J ends lost 4 bases and 5 bases, in that order; junction bases with no gene match: 0. From germline, CDR1 is SGHVS and CDR2 FNYEAQ. The CDR3 nucleotides are TGTGCCAGCAGCTGGGACAGGGACAATGAGCAGTTCTTC. This encodes CASSWDRDNEQFF.

The genes are TRBV11-1 and TRBJ2-3, with 10 bases matching TRBD2. The CDR3 covers 15 residues. The V and J ends lost 10 bases and 5 bases, in that order; junction bases with no gene match: 12. CDR1 SGHAT and CDR2 FQDESV come from the germline V gene (reference sequence). The CDR3 sequence is CATTLRVAGGDTQYF. CDR3 coding DNA: TGTGCCACCACGCTTAGGGTAGCGGGAGGAGATACGCAGTATTTT.